This entry is about one T cell receptor beta chain. Enrollees, about 18 to 95 years old, lived in 24 US areas. These data come from a study of blood T cell repertoires in COVID-19. Study overall: Acute-phase and convalescent COVID-19 samples originated in the United States, Italy and Spain. T cells, B-cell-depleted T cells, or PBMCs provided the cDNA or gDNA that served as material.

The J segment lost 7 bases and the V segment lost 0 bases, leaving 4 bases of the junction unmatched. CDR3 length: 16 amino acids. Germline CDR1 SGHNT, CDR2 YYREEE (reference sequence). In the original workflow: Reference gene primer amplification gave estimated nucleated cell counts. The data were produced by immunoSEQ multiplex PCR, yet TCRdb's version contains in-frame clones alone and is incomplete. V, J and clone size reflect that table, while D and trimming were determined from the DNA. The table records 390,000 or so clones, less than 90% of them present only once. Sequences were obtained from PBMCs or T cells enriched from blood (not recorded which). The chain employs TRBV5-4 and TRBJ2-2; 12 bases are a match to TRBD1. The origin of this receptor is a woman aged 50 to 60 who had recovered from COVID-19. The CDR3 DNA is TGTGCCAGCAGCTTGGGGGACAGGGGGCAGCACGGGGAGCTGTTTTTT. It codes for CASSLGDRGQHGELFF.